A selection of T cell receptor beta chains follows, all from one sample in a study of shared clonotypes between healthy human individuals. Sequenced by immunoSEQ multiplex PCR; TCRdb stores in-frame clones only, minus some. The sample lists around 550,000 clones, roughly 95% occurring once. Sequencing input: naive CD8+ T cells sorted from blood. All receptors derive from a woman under 40 in good health. CDR3s include the opening cysteine and the closing phenylalanine or tryptophan.

j_call cdr3_length v_call cdr3_aa
TRBJ2-7 13 TRBV4-2 CASSQDKGAEQYF
TRBJ2-1 12 TRBV19 CASSIRWDEQFF
TRBJ2-7 13 TRBV11-3 CASGLAGANEQYF
TRBJ2-3 14 TRBV9 CASSYSGGTDTQYF
TRBJ1-5 13 TRBV7-9 CASSLGGYQPQHF
TRBJ2-7 14 TRBV11-2 CASSLGTGGYEQYF
TRBJ1-2 13 TRBV18 CASSPVKVGIYTF
TRBJ2-7 12 TRBV5-4 CASSWGEGEQYF
TRBJ2-3 15 TRBV6-1 CASSEIATSTDTQYF
TRBJ1-1 15 TRBV9 CASSARQALNTEAFF
TRBJ2-2 15 TRBV7-9 CASTAGTRDDGELFF
TRBJ2-2 13 TRBV29-1 CSVVSENTGELFF
TRBJ1-1 12 TRBV5-1 CASSALNTEAFF
TRBJ1-1 15 TRBV6-5 CASSPRQGLITEAFF
TRBJ2-7 15 TRBV2 CASSVGLASSYEQYF
TRBJ2-7 14 TRBV19 CASSAYTGFYEQYF
TRBJ2-5 16 TRBV7-6 CASSLNRGSPGETQYF
TRBJ2-6 18 TRBV7-9 CASSLRAGTVSGANVLTF
TRBJ2-1 14 TRBV28 CASSFRTSYNEQFF
TRBJ1-1 14 TRBV28 CASSPRSFPTEAFF
TRBJ1-1 13 TRBV9 CASSVAWGTEAFF
TRBJ2-7 16 TRBV4-1 CASSPLGTRSNYEQYF
TRBJ1-5 15 TRBV4-1 CASSRGVGRNQPQHF
TRBJ2-7 16 TRBV5-6 CASSHYRQGISVEQYF
TRBJ1-5 15 TRBV6-5 CASSPWKASNQPQHF
TRBJ2-7 11 TRBV11-2 CASSLLYEQYF
TRBJ2-7 13 TRBV28 CASSLRTAYEQYF
TRBJ2-1 17 TRBV4-2 CASSQGWGDSGFNEQFF
TRBJ2-7 15 TRBV27 CASREGLAITYEQYF
TRBJ2-7 16 TRBV13 CASSPQAGTGLNEQYF
TRBJ2-5 13 TRBV7-9 CATSHELQETQYF
TRBJ2-7 15 TRBV2 CASSGGWERAYEQYF
TRBJ2-1 15 TRBV19 CASSMSGNPHNEQFF
TRBJ2-7 15 TRBV25-1 CASSESGRGGYEQYF
TRBJ1-1 12 TRBV2 CARGSADTEAFF
TRBJ2-7 12 TRBV27 CASSSTSGEQYF
TRBJ1-1 12 TRBV28 CASSLPNTEAFF
TRBJ2-7 15 TRBV9 CASSASTDYSYEQYF
TRBJ2-7 13 TRBV7-9 CASSSTLAYEQYF
TRBJ2-7 13 TRBV2 CASRGLVSYEQYF
TRBJ2-1 12 TRBV30 CAWSPTGDEQFF
TRBJ1-5 16 TRBV15 CATSINPPGGKQPQHF
TRBJ2-3 12 TRBV5-4 CASSPATDTQYF
TRBJ1-2 13 TRBV6-5 CASSYRRNGGYTF
TRBJ2-7 16 TRBV27 CASSSPPLAGVLEQYF
TRBJ2-1 15 TRBV28 CASSPLTGLDNEQFF
TRBJ2-2 15 TRBV5-4 CASSLGQGASGELFF
TRBJ1-5 15 TRBV15 CATSRARTGDQPQHF
TRBJ1-4 12 TRBV29-1 CSVETAPEKLFF
TRBJ1-1 12 TRBV27 CASSAGGLKAFF
TRBJ2-5 14 TRBV28 CASSSLWGRETQYF
TRBJ2-3 17 TRBV7-9 CASSIRRSGTSTDTQYF
TRBJ2-7 14 TRBV14 CASSQDFIRHEQYF